The sample holds many counts of the clone carrying this T cell receptor beta chain. Its target is not known. Amplification targeted the TCR beta CDR3 regions, with RNA transcripts as the source material. HTBI-primed first-round RT-PCR preceded second-round multiplex PCR. TCRdb ran MiXCR on the multiplex PCR reads and lists one entry per CDR3 protein. The sample holds about 480,000 distinct CDR3 sequences; approximately 15% are singletons and the top ten take about a tenth. The data were obtained in a study of Graves' ophthalmopathy and Graves' hyperthyroidism. Orbital computed tomography, together with clinical symptoms, serum thyroxine, TRAb and thyroid ultrasound, was used for diagnosis. Study results and caveats: Ophthalmopathy progression cases were predicted by the model with roughly 71% sensitivity and almost 75% specificity.

This CDR3 is 12 amino acids long. The V gene lost 5 bases and the J gene lost 5 bases, with 9 bases spanning the gap. Germline V lookup: CDR1 GTSNPN, CDR2 SVGIG (reference sequence). The TCR originated in a woman in her twenties or thirties with Graves' ophthalmopathy. The chain recombines TRBV30 with TRBJ2-2, with D unclear. Sequenced sample: blood. The CDR3 protein is CAWAVSTGELFF. CDR3 DNA sequence: TGTGCCTGGGCGGTGTCGACCGGGGAGCTGTTTTTT.